The 10 T cell receptor beta chains listed next were all sequenced from one sample in a study of radiotherapy plus CTLA-4 blockade in lung cancer. Clones were read by immunoSEQ multiplex PCR, and TCRdb kept only the in-frame ones, dropping some. The table shows roughly 110,000 clones, with 81% occurring only once. The source material was peripheral blood, sampled from a patient treated with radiotherapy plus ipilimumab. The receptors originated from a human donor with non-small cell lung cancer that progressed on radiotherapy plus ipilimumab. Some clones in this sample may be carry-over from other donors' samples.

This clone was observed a few times. CDR3 sequence reads: CASSLAGSSYNEQFF. Written as DNA, the CDR3 is TGTGCCAGCAGCTTAGCGGGCAGCTCCTACAATGAGCAGTTCTTC. The chain carries TRBV7-9 and TRBJ2-1, with unresolved D. V was pared by 0 bases and J by 0 bases, with 6 bases between. Per the germline V gene, CDR1 is SEHNR and CDR2 is FQNEAQ (reference sequence). This CDR3 comprises 15 residues.

This chain connects TRBV5-6 to TRBJ2-3, with 8 bases matching TRBD1. The CDR3 is made up of 13 amino acids. The germline V gene encodes CDR1 SGHDT and CDR2 YYEEEE. V shed 4 bases, J shed 7 bases, and the junction held 5 bases outside the gene matches. CDR3 residues: CASSGDRPNTQYF. The CDR3 coding sequence is TGTGCCAGCAGCGGGGACAGGCCAAATACGCAGTATTTT.

V gene TRBV4-3 combines with J gene TRBJ1-6; 10 bases are a match to TRBD1. CDR1 and CDR2 (germline): LGHNA, YSLEER. V lost 2 bases, J lost 3 bases, and 7 bases stayed unmatched. This CDR3 is built from 18 residues. This CDR3 reads CASSQFWDRGLYNSPLHF. The CDR3 bases are TGCGCCAGCAGCCAATTTTGGGACAGGGGCCTCTATAATTCACCCCTCCACTTT.

The rearrangement links TRBV19 to TRBJ2-7, with 10 nucleotides matching TRBD1. CDR1 is LNHDA and CDR2 is SQIVND in the germline V gene (reference sequence). The V segment lost 7 bases and the J segment 6 bases; nucleotides outside the gene matches: 12. The CDR3 is made up of 15 amino acids. The CDR3 region has the DNA TGTGCCAGTAACCGCAGCCCGGACAGGGGGTCCGAGCAGTACTTC. This translates into CASNRSPDRGSEQYF.

The rearrangement uses TRBV4-2 and TRBJ1-1; tentative D call: TRBD1 (5 bases). The length of the CDR3 is 15 residues. V was cut by 0 bases and J by 8 bases, with 16 bases left in between. CDR1 is LGHNA and CDR2 is YNFKEQ in the germline V gene. DNA of the CDR3: TGTGCCAGCAGCCAAGATCAGGGCAATTACTACGAAGCTTTCTTT. Protein sequence: CASSQDQGNYYEAFF.

This clone was counted only a few times. This sequence joins TRBV28 and TRBJ2-6; maybe TRBD1 (5 bases). V gave up 2 bases and J gave up 3 bases, with 5 bases separating them. The length of the CDR3 is 14 residues. Germline V gene lookup returns CDR1 MDHEN and CDR2 SYDVKM. The CDR3 coding sequence is TGTGCCAGCAGTTTACAGGGTGGGGCCAACGTCCTGACTTTC. It translates to CASSLQGGANVLTF.

This sequence joins TRBV5-1 and TRBJ1-6, with TRBD1 matching 7 bases. J gave up 9 bases and V 0 bases, and 3 bases lay outside the gene matches. Germline loops: CDR1 SGHRS, CDR2 YFSETQ. The CDR3 totals 14 residues. The CDR3, as DNA: TGCGCCAGCAGCTTGGGACAGGGCAGTTCACCCCTCCACTTT. Amino acids: CASSLGQGSSPLHF.

The CDR3 is CASSLGQGAGEQYF. In nucleotides, the CDR3 is TGTGCCAGCAGCTTAGGACAGGGGGCAGGAGAGCAGTACTTC. The J gene is TRBJ2-7, the V gene TRBV7-3; TRBD1 aligns across 11 bases. The CDR3 loop spans 14 amino acids. Germline values: CDR1 SGHTA, CDR2 FQGTGA. The V gene end was trimmed by 2 bases and the J gene end by 7 bases; junction bases not matched to a gene: 4.

The V and J genes are TRBV18 and TRBJ1-4, with D uncertain. Germline assignment: CDR1 KGHSH and CDR2 LQKENI. Trimming shortened V by 6 bases and J by 4 bases, and 18 bases separated the two germline ends. This CDR3 has 16 amino acids. The CDR3 coding sequence is TGTGCCAGCTCCAGTCTGTACACGGCGGGTAATGAAAAACTGTTTTTT. It yields the protein CASSSLYTAGNEKLFF.

The rearrangement joins TRBV7-3 to TRBJ2-7; TRBD1 agrees at 9 bases. CDR1 SGHTA and CDR2 FQGTGA come from the germline V gene. The CDR3 spans 14 residues. Losses at the gene ends were 5 bases for V and 4 bases for J; bases not matched to a gene: 6. As DNA, the CDR3 is TGTGCCAGCAGCCCCGGGACAGGGAAGTACGAGCAGTACTTC. This sequence encodes CASSPGTGKYEQYF. Full variable domain (outside the CDR3, taken from reference TRBV7-3 and TRBJ2-7): GAGVSQTPSNKVTEKGKYVELRCDPISGHTALYWYRQSLGQGPEFLIYFQGTGAADDSGLPNDRFFAVRPEGSVSTLKIQRTERGDSAVYLCASSPGTGKYEQYFGPGTRLTVT.